Listed below are T cell receptor beta chains from one sample, sequenced in a study of blood T cell repertoires in COVID-19. Data came from immunoSEQ multiplex PCR; TCRdb stores just in-frame clones and leaves some out. The table records about 61,000 clones, about 90% of them present only once. Sequencing was performed on peripheral blood. The receptors were gathered from a man in his 60s with acute or convalescent COVID-19. CDR3s include the opening cysteine and the closing phenylalanine or tryptophan. Fields, in order: J gene, V gene, D gene, clone size, CDR3 protein, CDR3 DNA. The D gene is left open where the match is weak. Clone size, where shown, is once, few, many, or a class for clones that have expanded.

>TRBJ2-3|TRBV19|NA|NA
CASSKVGGQADTQYF
TGTGCCAGTAGTAAAGTCGGGGGGCAGGCAGATACGCAGTATTTT
>TRBJ2-1|TRBV7-2|NA|NA
CASSSYAAGTYNEQFF
TGTGCCAGCAGCTCCTACGCCGCGGGGACCTACAATGAGCAGTTCTTC
>TRBJ1-2|TRBV3-1/TRBV3-2|NA|NA
CASWGGIYGYTF
TGTGCCAGCTGGGGGGGAATCTATGGCTACACCTTC
>TRBJ1-2|TRBV5-1|TRBD1|once
CASSLAVVQGRNYGYTF
TGCGCCAGCAGCTTGGCCGTTGTACAGGGGAGAAACTATGGCTACACCTTC
>TRBJ1-6|TRBV4-1|NA|NA
CASSPRAVDNSPLHF
TGCGCCAGCAGCCCGCGGGCGGTGGATAATTCACCCCTCCACTTT
>TRBJ1-1|TRBV7-2|NA|NA
CASSLPKTGQNTEAFF
TGTGCCAGCAGCTTACCCAAGACAGGACAGAACACTGAAGCTTTCTTT
>TRBJ1-4|TRBV5-4|NA|few
CASSLGGGSQEKLFF
TGTGCCAGCAGCCTGGGAGGGGGAAGTCAGGAAAAACTGTTTTTT
>TRBJ2-1|TRBV9|NA|few
CASSERTGYNEQFF
TGTGCCAGCAGCGAAAGAACAGGTTACAATGAGCAGTTCTTC
>TRBJ1-3|TRBV5-6|NA|NA
CASSLGRDTIYF
TGTGCCAGCAGCTTGGGCCGGGACACCATATATTTT
>TRBJ1-1|TRBV7-2|NA|NA
CASSPSSTEAFF
TGTGCCAGCAGTCCGAGTAGCACTGAAGCTTTCTTT
>TRBJ1-1|TRBV5-1|NA|NA
CASSLNPGPNTEAFF
TGCGCCAGCAGCTTAAACCCGGGTCCGAACACTGAAGCTTTCTTT
>TRBJ1-1|TRBV6-5|TRBD1|NA
CASSKTGTENTEAFF
TGTGCCAGCAGTAAAACCGGGACAGAGAACACTGAAGCTTTCTTT
>TRBJ1-6|TRBV27|NA|few
CASSLGGDRNSPLHF
TGTGCCAGCAGTTTAGGCGGGGATCGGAACTCACCCCTCCACTTT
>TRBJ2-7|TRBV20-1|NA|NA
CSARVNGEQYF
TGCAGTGCCCGAGTGAACGGCGAGCAGTACTTC
>TRBJ1-1|TRBV25-1|NA|NA
CASSESDSLRAFF
TGTGCCAGCAGTGAATCGGACTCATTGAGGGCTTTCTTT
>TRBJ2-2|TRBV3-1/TRBV3-2|TRBD2|NA
CASSQDILAENTGELFF
TGTGCCAGCAGCCAAGATATACTAGCGGAGAACACCGGGGAGCTGTTTTTT
>TRBJ1-1|TRBV30|TRBD1|NA
CAWVRGHTEAFF
TGTGCCTGGGTCAGGGGGCACACTGAAGCTTTCTTT
>TRBJ1-2|TRBV5-1|NA|NA
CASSLAGGETEGYTF
TGCGCCAGCAGCTTGGCGGGGGGCGAAACTGAGGGCTACACCTTC
>TRBJ1-1|TRBV2|NA|once
CASSDAFPNTEAFF
TGTGCCAGCAGTGATGCGTTCCCGAACACTGAAGCTTTCTTT
>TRBJ2-7|TRBV13|NA|once
CASSTGPAYEQYF
TGTGCCAGCAGCACAGGACCAGCCTACGAGCAGTACTTC
>TRBJ2-2|TRBV21-1|NA|NA
CASSKDSVRGTGELFF
TGTGCCAGCAGCAAAGACAGCGTAAGGGGCACCGGGGAGCTGTTTTTT
>TRBJ1-2|TRBV6-2/TRBV6-3|NA|NA
CASSYVGSANYGYTF
TGTGCCAGCAGTTACGTCGGCAGCGCTAACTATGGCTACACCTTC
>TRBJ2-3|TRBV19|NA|few
CASGDGVVTFGDTQYF
TGTGCCAGTGGAGACGGGGTCGTGACATTCGGTGATACGCAGTATTTT